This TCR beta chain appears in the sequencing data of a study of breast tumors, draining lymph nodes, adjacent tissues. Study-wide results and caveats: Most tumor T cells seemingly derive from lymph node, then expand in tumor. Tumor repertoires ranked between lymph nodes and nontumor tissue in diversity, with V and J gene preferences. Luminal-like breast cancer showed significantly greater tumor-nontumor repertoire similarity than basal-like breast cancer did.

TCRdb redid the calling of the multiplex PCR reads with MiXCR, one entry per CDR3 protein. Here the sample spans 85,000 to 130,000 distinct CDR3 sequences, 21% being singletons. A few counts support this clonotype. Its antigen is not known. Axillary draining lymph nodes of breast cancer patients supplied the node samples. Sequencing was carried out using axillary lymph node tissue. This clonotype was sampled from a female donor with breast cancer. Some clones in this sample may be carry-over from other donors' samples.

CDR3 nucleotides: TGTGCCAGCAGTGTTTCCAGGCTTGGTACCGGGGAGCTGTTTTTT. Encoded protein: CASSVSRLGTGELFF. The chain employs TRBV6-1 and TRBJ2-2, with D unresolved. The V and J ends lost 4 bases and 5 bases respectively, with 14 bases between them. The CDR3 loop spans 15 amino acids. Germline CDR1 MNHNS, CDR2 SASEGT.